These 15 T cell receptor beta chains were all obtained from the same sample, sequenced in a study of cytomegalovirus exposure and HLA in healthy donors. The PCR was carried out with 60 Vbeta primers and 13 Jbeta primers. Clones were sequenced by immunoSEQ multiplex PCR, and TCRdb holds only the in-frame ones, with some missing. In the table there are approximately 75,000 clones, 74% of which are singletons. The sample was PBMCs. These receptors were collected from a woman aged 60 to 75 in good health and CMV-seropositive.

CDR3: CATSKTRGHNQPQHF. DNA for the CDR3: TGTGCCACCAGCAAAACCAGGGGGCATAATCAGCCCCAGCATTTT. The chain couples TRBV15 to TRBJ1-5; 8 bases map to TRBD1. V was clipped by 4 bases and J by 4 bases; unmatched bases: 6. This CDR3 is built from 15 residues. Germline V gene sequence: CDR1 LNHNV, CDR2 YYDKDF (reference sequence).

This clone was observed a handful of times. V and J are TRBV5-1 and TRBJ2-4; 8 bases line up with TRBD1. The CDR3 contains 13 residues. With V trimmed by 7 bases and J by 9 bases, 9 bases remained unmatched. Germline V lookup: CDR1 SGHRS, CDR2 YFSETQ. Here the CDR3 DNA reads TGCGCCAGCGGTTTGGGACAGGCTGGCATTCAGTACTTC. It codes for CASGLGQAGIQYF. Full variable domain (rest looked up from reference TRBV5-1 and TRBJ2-4): KAGVTQTPRYLIKTRGQQVTLSCSPISGHRSVSWYQQTPGQGLQFLFEYFSETQRNKGNFPGRFSGRQFSNSRSEMNVSTLELGDSALYLCASGLGQAGIQYFGAGTRLSVL.

About this clone itself: A read error may produce the germline difference seen at one junction end. The chain carries TRBV7-7 and TRBJ2-1, with 10 bases aligning to TRBD2. CDR1 SSHAT and CDR2 FNYEAQ come from the germline V gene (reference sequence). The CDR3 is 15 amino acids. The CDR3 loop is CASSPGTSANNEQFF. The CDR3 region has the DNA TGTGCTAGCAGCCCCGGGACTAGCGCCAACAATGAGCAGTTCTTC.

The J gene is TRBJ2-1, the V gene TRBV15; 12 bases line up with TRBD2. The germline CDR1 and CDR2 sequences are LNHNV and YYDKDF (reference sequence). Trimming removed 2 bases from V and 9 bases from J; junction bases left unmatched: 5. The CDR3 is made up of 15 amino acids. The CDR3 DNA reads TGTGCCACCAGCAGACTAGCGGGGGGGCCGGCTGAGCAGTTCTTC. As protein: CATSRLAGGPAEQFF.

The J gene is TRBJ1-2, the V gene TRBV5-1; TRBD1 matches 7 bases. V was clipped by 4 bases and J by 5 bases; unmatched bases: 8. This CDR3 spans 14 amino acids. Germline V gene sequence: CDR1 SGHRS, CDR2 YFSETQ. CDR3 bases: TGCGCCAGCAGCCCCTCCGGGACAGCTTATGGCTACACCTTC. Translating gives CASSPSGTAYGYTF.

This clone was seen only once. The chain recombines TRBV4-1 with TRBJ2-1, with 8 positions matching TRBD1. V trimming: 3 bases; J trimming: 7 bases; junction bases outside the gene matches: 17. Germline-derived CDR1 and CDR2 are MGHRA and YSYEKL. There are 18 residues in the CDR3. This CDR3 is CASSHTLDRAHSENEQFF. In nucleotides, the CDR3 is TGCGCCAGCAGCCACACCTTGGACAGGGCCCATTCTGAGAATGAGCAGTTCTTC.

The chain employs TRBV6-5 and TRBJ2-4; 13 nucleotides match TRBD2. The V gene end was trimmed by 2 bases and the J gene end by 6 bases; junction bases not matched to a gene: 1. CDR1 and CDR2 (germline): MNHEY, SVGAGI. This CDR3 is built from 15 residues. CDR3 in amino acids: CASSYRTSGRNIQYF. For the CDR3, the DNA is TGTGCCAGCAGTTACCGGACTAGCGGGAGAAACATTCAGTACTTC.

CDR3 DNA: TGTGCCAGCAGTCACAGGGAGAACACTGAAGCTTTCTTT. Its translation: CASSHRENTEAFF. The V and J genes are TRBV6-4 and TRBJ1-1, with D tentatively TRBD1 (6 bases). This CDR3 has 13 residues. Germline V gives CDR1 MRHNA, CDR2 SNTAGT. Trimming shortened V by 5 bases and J by 1 base, and 8 bases separated the two germline ends.

The V and J genes are TRBV18 and TRBJ1-3; no definite D call. Germline-derived CDR1 and CDR2 are KGHSH and LQKENI. The CDR3 length is 14 residues. Trimming stripped 4 bases from V and 3 bases from J, with 10 bases between. The CDR3 sequence: CASSLQQDGNTIYF. DNA for the CDR3: TGTGCCAGCTCACTACAGCAAGATGGAAACACCATATATTTT. The full variable domain, its missing parts supplied by reference TRBV18 and TRBJ1-3, is NAGVMQNPRHLVRRRGQEARLRCSPMKGHSHVYWYRQLPEEGLKFMVYLQKENIIDESGMPKERFSAEFPKEGPSILRIQQVVRGDSAAYFCASSLQQDGNTIYFGEGSWLTVV.

The rearrangement joins TRBV5-4 to TRBJ1-2, with D hard to call. Trimming removed 0 bases from V and 5 bases from J, with 14 bases in between. Germline lookup yields CDR1 SGHNT and CDR2 YYREEE (reference sequence). This CDR3 contains 15 residues. For the CDR3, the DNA is TGTGCCAGCAGCTTGGACGTTGGGAGCCGTTATGGCTACACCTTC. It is translated as CASSLDVGSRYGYTF.

The chain joins TRBV19 to TRBJ2-7, with TRBD1 identical over 7 bases. V shed 7 bases, J shed 2 bases, and the junction held 8 bases outside the gene matches. The germline gives CDR1 LNHDA, CDR2 SQIVND (reference sequence). CDR3 size: 14 residues. The CDR3: CASKDRAGAYEQYF. The DNA of the CDR3 is TGTGCCAGTAAAGACAGGGCAGGGGCCTACGAGCAGTACTTC.

This clone was recorded a few times. The chain combines TRBV6-6 with TRBJ1-1; no reliable D call. CDR1 and CDR2 (germline): MNHNY, SVGAGI (reference sequence). V lost 7 bases and J 0 bases, leaving 6 bases between the germline ends. CDR3 size: 12 residues. CDR3 DNA: TGTGCCAGCACCGGGGTGAACACTGAAGCTTTCTTT. It codes for CASTGVNTEAFF.

V and J are TRBV6-5 and TRBJ1-1; 8 nucleotides align to TRBD1. CDR3 length equals 13 residues. Germline lookup yields CDR1 MNHEY and CDR2 SVGAGI. V trimming: 5 bases; J trimming: 5 bases; junction bases outside the gene matches: 4. The CDR3 DNA reads as TGTGCCAGCAGTGCAGGGGGCAGGACTGAAGCTTTCTTT. Translated, it gives CASSAGGRTEAFF.

The gene calls are TRBV19 and TRBJ2-7; D may be TRBD2 (5 bases). Per the germline V gene, CDR1 is LNHDA and CDR2 is SQIVND (reference sequence). CDR3 length: 13 residues. Trimming cost V 0 bases and J 6 bases, with 9 bases left between them. In nucleotides, the CDR3 is TGTGCCAGTAGTATAGACCGGACTTCCGAGCAGTACTTC. Translating it yields CASSIDRTSEQYF. The whole variable domain, filled in from reference TRBV19 and TRBJ2-7, reads DGGITQSPKYLFRKEGQNVTLSCEQNLNHDAMYWYRQDPGQGLRLIYYSQIVNDFQKGDIAEGYSVSREKKESFPLTVTSAQKNPTAFYLCASSIDRTSEQYFGPGTRLTVT.

The rearrangement links TRBV29-1 to TRBJ2-2, with TRBD2 as a possible D gene (6 bases). CDR1 and CDR2 (germline): SQVTM, ANQGSEA. This CDR3 comprises 14 residues. V was pared by 6 bases and J by 4 bases, with 15 bases between. CDR3 amino acids: CSVRSGLRTGELFF. In DNA form, the CDR3 reads TGCAGCGTCCGTAGCGGACTGCGCACCGGGGAGCTGTTTTTT.